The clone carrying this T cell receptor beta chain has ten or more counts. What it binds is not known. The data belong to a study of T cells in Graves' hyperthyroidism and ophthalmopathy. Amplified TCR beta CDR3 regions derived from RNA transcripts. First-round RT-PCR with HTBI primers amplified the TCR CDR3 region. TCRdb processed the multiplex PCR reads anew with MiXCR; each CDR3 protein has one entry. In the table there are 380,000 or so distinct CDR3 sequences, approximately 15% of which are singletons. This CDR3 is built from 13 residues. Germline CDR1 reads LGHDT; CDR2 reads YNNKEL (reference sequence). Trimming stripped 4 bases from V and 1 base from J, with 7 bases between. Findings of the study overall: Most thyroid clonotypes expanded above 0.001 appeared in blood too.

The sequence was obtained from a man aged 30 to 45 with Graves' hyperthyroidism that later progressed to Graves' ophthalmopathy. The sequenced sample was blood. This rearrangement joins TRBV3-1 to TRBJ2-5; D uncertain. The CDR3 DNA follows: TGTGCCAGCAGCCCCGGCTTCCAAGAGACCCAGTACTTC. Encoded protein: CASSPGFQETQYF.